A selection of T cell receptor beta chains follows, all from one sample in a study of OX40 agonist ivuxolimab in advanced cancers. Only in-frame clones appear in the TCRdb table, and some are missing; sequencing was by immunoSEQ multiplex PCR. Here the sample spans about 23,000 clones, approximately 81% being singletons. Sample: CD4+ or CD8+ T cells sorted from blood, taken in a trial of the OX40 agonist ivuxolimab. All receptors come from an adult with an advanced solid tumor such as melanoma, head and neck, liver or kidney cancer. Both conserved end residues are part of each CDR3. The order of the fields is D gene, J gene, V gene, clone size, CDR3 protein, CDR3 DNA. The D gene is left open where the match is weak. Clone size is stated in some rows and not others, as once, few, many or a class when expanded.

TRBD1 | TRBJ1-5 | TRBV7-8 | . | CASSPRLDRGIYSNQPQHF | TGTGCCAGCAGCCCGCGGCTCGACAGGGGGATTTATAGCAATCAGCCCCAGCATTTT
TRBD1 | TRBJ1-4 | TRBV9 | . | CASSVGQGVTTNEKLFF | TGTGCCAGCAGCGTAGGGCAGGGGGTCACAACTAATGAAAAACTGTTTTTT
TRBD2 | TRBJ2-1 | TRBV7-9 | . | CASTLLAGGPGEQFF | TGTGCCAGCACCCTACTAGCGGGGGGGCCCGGAGAGCAGTTCTTC
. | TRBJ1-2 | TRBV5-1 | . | CASSPLAPGDGYTF | TGCGCCAGCAGCCCCCTAGCCCCAGGCGATGGCTACACCTTC
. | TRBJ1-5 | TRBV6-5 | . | CASSYSTSPQHF | TGTGCCAGCAGTTACTCGACTTCGCCCCAGCATTTT
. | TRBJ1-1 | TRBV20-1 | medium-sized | CSASNTEAFF | TGCAGTGCTTCCAACACTGAAGCTTTCTTT
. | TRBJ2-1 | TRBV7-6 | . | CASSLVEQVDEQFF | TGTGCCAGCAGCTTAGTTGAGCAGGTCGATGAGCAGTTCTTC
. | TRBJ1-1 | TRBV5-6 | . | CASSLATGHAFF | TGTGCCAGCAGCTTGGCCACGGGGCATGCTTTCTTT
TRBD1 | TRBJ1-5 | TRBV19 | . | CASSPRQGGQPQHF | TGTGCCAGTAGTCCAAGACAGGGGGGTCAGCCCCAGCATTTT
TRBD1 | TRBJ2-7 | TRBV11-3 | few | CASSPRQGNYEQYF | TGTGCCAGCAGCCCCCGACAGGGTAACTACGAGCAGTACTTC
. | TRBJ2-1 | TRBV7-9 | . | CASSPAVSVSYNEQFF | TGTGCCAGCAGCCCAGCAGTGTCGGTCTCCTACAATGAGCAGTTCTTC
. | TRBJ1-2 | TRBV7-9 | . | CASLQEGPYGYTF | TGTGCCAGCCTTCAAGAGGGGCCCTATGGCTACACCTTC
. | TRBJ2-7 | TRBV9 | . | CASSVGGDNYEQYF | TGTGCCAGCAGCGTAGGGGGCGATAACTACGAGCAGTACTTC
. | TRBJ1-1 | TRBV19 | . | CASSIDVIERDTEAFF | TGTGCCAGTAGTATAGATGTGATCGAGCGGGACACTGAAGCTTTCTTT
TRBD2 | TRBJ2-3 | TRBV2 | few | CASRERGGRDTQYF | TGTGCCAGCAGAGAGCGGGGTGGAAGAGATACGCAGTATTTT
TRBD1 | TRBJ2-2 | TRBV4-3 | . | CASSQDRGLTGELFF | TGCGCCAGCAGCCAAGACAGGGGGCTTACCGGGGAGCTGTTTTTT
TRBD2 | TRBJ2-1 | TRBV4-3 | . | CASSQDGAGGYNEQFF | TGCGCCAGCAGCCAAGACGGAGCGGGGGGTTACAATGAGCAGTTCTTC
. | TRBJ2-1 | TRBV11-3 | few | CASSLEQGGNNNEQFF | TGTGCCAGCAGCTTAGAACAGGGGGGGAATAACAATGAGCAGTTCTTC
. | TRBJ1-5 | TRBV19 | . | CASTLGQRQQPQHF | TGTGCCAGTACCCTTGGACAGCGGCAACAGCCCCAGCATTTT
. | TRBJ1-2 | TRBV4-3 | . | CASSQDPGDHGYTF | TGCGCCAGCAGCCAAGATCCAGGGGATCATGGCTACACCTTC
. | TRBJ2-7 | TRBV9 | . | CASSVAPVGSSYEQYF | TGTGCCAGCAGCGTAGCTCCGGTCGGGAGCTCCTACGAGCAGTACTTC
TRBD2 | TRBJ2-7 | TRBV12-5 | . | CASQLGGTGTFSYEQYF | TGTGCTAGCCAACTCGGGGGGACGGGTACCTTCTCCTACGAGCAGTACTTC
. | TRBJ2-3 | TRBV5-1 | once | CASSLEMGVDTQYF | TGCGCCAGCAGCTTGGAGATGGGGGTAGATACGCAGTATTTT
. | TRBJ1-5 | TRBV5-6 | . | CASSLGGWDQPQHF | TGTGCCAGCAGCTTGGGGGGTTGGGATCAGCCCCAGCATTTT
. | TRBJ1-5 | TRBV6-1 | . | CASQGPGQPQHF | TGTGCCAGCCAGGGTCCGGGTCAGCCCCAGCATTTT
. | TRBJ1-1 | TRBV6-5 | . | CAISEGRTSAEAFF | TGTGCCATCAGTGAGGGGCGGACGTCGGCTGAAGCTTTCTTT
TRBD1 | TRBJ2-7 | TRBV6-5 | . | CASSLQGFHEQYF | TGTGCCAGCAGTCTACAGGGGTTCCACGAGCAGTACTTC
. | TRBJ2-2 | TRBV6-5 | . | CASSYGRSSRGELFF | TGTGCCAGCAGTTACGGACGGTCCTCACGCGGGGAGCTGTTTTTT
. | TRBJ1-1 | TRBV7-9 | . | CASSLEATEAFF | TGTGCCAGCAGCTTAGAAGCAACTGAAGCTTTCTTT
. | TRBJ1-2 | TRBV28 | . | CASSFDVYGYTF | TGTGCCAGCAGTTTCGATGTGTATGGCTACACCTTC